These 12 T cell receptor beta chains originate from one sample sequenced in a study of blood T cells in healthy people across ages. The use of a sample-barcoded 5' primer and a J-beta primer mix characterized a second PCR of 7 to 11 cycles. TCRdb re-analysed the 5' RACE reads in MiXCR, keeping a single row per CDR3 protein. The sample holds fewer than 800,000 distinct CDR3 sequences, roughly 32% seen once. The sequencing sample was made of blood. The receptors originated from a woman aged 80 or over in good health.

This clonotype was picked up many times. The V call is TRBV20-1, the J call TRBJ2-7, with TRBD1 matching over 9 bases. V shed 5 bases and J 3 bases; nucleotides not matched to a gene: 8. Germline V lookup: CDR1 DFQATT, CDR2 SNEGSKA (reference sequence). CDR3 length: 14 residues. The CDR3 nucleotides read TGCAGTGCTGAGGATGGGACAGGGTACTACGAGCAGTACTTC. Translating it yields CSAEDGTGYYEQYF.

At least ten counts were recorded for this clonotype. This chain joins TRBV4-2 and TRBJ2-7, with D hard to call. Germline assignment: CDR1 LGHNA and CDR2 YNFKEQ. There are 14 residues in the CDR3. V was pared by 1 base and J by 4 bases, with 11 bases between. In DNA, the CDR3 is TGTGCCAGCAGCCAAGGGGGAACTGGTTACGAGCAGTACTTC. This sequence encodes CASSQGGTGYEQYF.

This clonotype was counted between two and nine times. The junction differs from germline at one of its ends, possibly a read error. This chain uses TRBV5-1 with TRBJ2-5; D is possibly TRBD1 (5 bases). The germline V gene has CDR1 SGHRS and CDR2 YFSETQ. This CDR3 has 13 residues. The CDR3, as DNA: TGCGCCAGCGGCTTGCAGGGTAACAATGAGCAGTACTTC. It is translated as CASGLQGNNEQYF.

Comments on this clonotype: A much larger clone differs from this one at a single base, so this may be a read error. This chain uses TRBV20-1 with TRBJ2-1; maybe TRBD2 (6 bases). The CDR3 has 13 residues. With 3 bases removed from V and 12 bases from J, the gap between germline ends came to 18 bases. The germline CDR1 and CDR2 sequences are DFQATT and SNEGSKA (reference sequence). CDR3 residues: CSASPGVRRGQFF. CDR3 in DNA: TGCAGTGCTAGCCCGGGGGTCCGTCGAGGGCAGTTCTTC.

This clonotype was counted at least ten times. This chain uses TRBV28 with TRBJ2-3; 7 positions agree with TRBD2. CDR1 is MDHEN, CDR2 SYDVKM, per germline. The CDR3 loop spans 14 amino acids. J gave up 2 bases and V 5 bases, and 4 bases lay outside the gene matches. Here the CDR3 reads CASSPAGDTDTQYF. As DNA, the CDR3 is TGTGCCAGCAGTCCGGCGGGGGACACAGATACGCAGTATTTT. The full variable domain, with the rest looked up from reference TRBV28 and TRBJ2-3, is DVKVTQSSRYLVKRTGEKVFLECVQDMDHENMFWYRQDPGLGLRLIYFSYDVKMKEKGDIPEGYSVSREKKERFSLILESASTNQTSMYLCASSPAGDTDTQYFGPGTRLTVL.

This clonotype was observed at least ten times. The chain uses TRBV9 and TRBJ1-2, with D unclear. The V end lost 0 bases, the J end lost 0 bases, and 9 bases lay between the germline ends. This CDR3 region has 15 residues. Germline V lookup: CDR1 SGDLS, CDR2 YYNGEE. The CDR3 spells CASSVGGQANYGYTF. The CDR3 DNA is TGTGCCAGCAGCGTAGGTGGTCAGGCTAACTATGGCTACACCTTC. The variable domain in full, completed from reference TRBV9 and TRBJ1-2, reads DSGVTQTPKHLITATGQRVTLRCSPRSGDLSVYWYQQSLDQGLQFLIQYYNGEERAKGNILERFSAQQFPDLHSELNLSSLELGDSALYFCASSVGGQANYGYTFGSGTRLTVV.

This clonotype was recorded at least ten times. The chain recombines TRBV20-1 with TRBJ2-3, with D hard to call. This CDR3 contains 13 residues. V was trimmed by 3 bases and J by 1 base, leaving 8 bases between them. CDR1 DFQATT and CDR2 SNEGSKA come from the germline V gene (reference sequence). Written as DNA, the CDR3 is TGCAGTGCTAGTCTTAGTGGCACAGATACGCAGTATTTT. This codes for CSASLSGTDTQYF.

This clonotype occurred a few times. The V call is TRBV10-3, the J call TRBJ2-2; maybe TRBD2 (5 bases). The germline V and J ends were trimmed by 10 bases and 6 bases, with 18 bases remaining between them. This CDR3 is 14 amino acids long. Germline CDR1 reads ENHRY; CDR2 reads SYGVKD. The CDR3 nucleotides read TGTGCCAGCACACTGGCCGGGGAAGCCGGGGAGCTGTTTTTT. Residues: CASTLAGEAGELFF.

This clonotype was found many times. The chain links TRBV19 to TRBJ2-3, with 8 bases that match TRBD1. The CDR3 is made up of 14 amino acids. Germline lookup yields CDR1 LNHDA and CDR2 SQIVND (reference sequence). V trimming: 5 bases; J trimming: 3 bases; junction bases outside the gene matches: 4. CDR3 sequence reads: CASSLDRATDTQYF. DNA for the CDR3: TGTGCCAGTAGTTTGGACAGGGCGACAGATACGCAGTATTTT.

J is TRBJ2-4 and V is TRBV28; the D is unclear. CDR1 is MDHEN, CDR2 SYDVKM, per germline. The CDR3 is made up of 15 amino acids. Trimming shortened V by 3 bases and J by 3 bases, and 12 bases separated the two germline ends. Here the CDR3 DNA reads TGTGCCAGCAGTTTTCGGCAGCCCGGCAAAAACATTCAGTACTTC. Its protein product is CASSFRQPGKNIQYF. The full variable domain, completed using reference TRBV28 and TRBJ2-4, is DVKVTQSSRYLVKRTGEKVFLECVQDMDHENMFWYRQDPGLGLRLIYFSYDVKMKEKGDIPEGYSVSREKKERFSLILESASTNQTSMYLCASSFRQPGKNIQYFGAGTRLSVL.

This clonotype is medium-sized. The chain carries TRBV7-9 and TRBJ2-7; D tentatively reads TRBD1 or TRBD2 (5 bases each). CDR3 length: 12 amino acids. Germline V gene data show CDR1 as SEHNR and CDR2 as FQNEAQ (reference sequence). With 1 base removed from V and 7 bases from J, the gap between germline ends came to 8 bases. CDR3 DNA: TGTGCCAGCAGCTTAGGGGACGGGGAGCAGTACTTC. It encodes CASSLGDGEQYF. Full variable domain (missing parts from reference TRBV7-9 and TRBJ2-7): DTGVSQNPRHKITKRGQNVTFRCDPISEHNRLYWYRQTLGQGPEFLTYFQNEAQLEKSRLLSDRFSAERPKGSFSTLEIQRTEQGDSAMYLCASSLGDGEQYFGPGTRLTVT.

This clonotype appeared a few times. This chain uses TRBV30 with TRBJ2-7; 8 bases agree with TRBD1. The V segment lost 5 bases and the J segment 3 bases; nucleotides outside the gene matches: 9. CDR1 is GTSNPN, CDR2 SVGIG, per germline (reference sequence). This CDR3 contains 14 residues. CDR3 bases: TGTGCCTGGGGTGGGGGACAGGTTCTCTACGAGCAGTACTTC. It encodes CAWGGGQVLYEQYF.